Following are 29 T cell receptor beta chains from one sample sequenced in a study of T cells in severe cutaneous drug reactions. Sequenced patients had Stevens-Johnson syndrome or toxic epidermal necrolysis caused by carbamazepine. Libraries were made by iRepertoire multiplex PCR with TCR subtype-specific primers for bulk and single-cell sequencing. Using the multiplex PCR reads, TCRdb records one entry per CDR3 protein without DNA. This listing includes some 9,900 distinct CDR3 sequences. The sequenced material came from cells from a skin blister. Source of these receptors: a human donor with Stevens-Johnson syndrome, a severe cutaneous drug reaction.

The V gene is TRBV20-1, the J gene TRBJ2-1. The CDR3 has 12 residues. The germline CDR1 and CDR2 sequences are DFQATT and SNEGSKA (reference sequence). The CDR3 spells CSASGVGNEQFF.

The V gene is TRBV29-1, the J gene TRBJ2-1; TCRdb selects TRBD2, and the lack of DNA leaves this call unchecked. Germline CDR1 reads SQVTM; CDR2 reads ANQGSEA. This CDR3 spans 15 amino acids. The CDR3 region is CSAQAGRGYYNEQFF.

The chain joins TRBV10-2 to TRBJ2-7. The CDR3 consists of 15 residues. Looked up from germline, CDR1 is WSHSY and CDR2 is SAAADI. CDR3 amino acids: CASSELGSSSYEQYF.

The CDR3 is CSASSSGSSYNEQFF. The rearrangement uses TRBV20-1 and TRBJ2-1. The CDR3 is 15 amino acids. The germline V gene encodes CDR1 DFQATT and CDR2 SNEGSKA (reference sequence).

The gene calls are TRBV20-1 and TRBJ2-1; TCRdb calls TRBD2, which cannot be checked without DNA. Germline V lookup: CDR1 DFQATT, CDR2 SNEGSKA (reference sequence). The CDR3 is made up of 18 amino acids. CDR3 amino acids: CSARDRWGTSGTGTEQFF.

V gene TRBV20-1 combines with J gene TRBJ2-1; TCRdb's assignment of TRBD2 cannot be checked, as there is no DNA. The CDR3 is 16 amino acids. Germline CDR1 and CDR2: DFQATT and SNEGSKA (reference sequence). The CDR3 sequence is CSAPNPEGSSYNEQFF.

The genes are TRBV20-1 and TRBJ1-5; TCRdb indicates TRBD1, and absent DNA this call remains unverified. This CDR3 is built from 12 residues. CDR1 is DFQATT and CDR2 is SNEGSKA in the germline V gene (reference sequence). CDR3 residues: CSASNRDQPQHF.

The rearrangement links TRBV29-1 to TRBJ1-1. The CDR3 loop spans 13 amino acids. Germline V gene sequence: CDR1 SQVTM, CDR2 ANQGSEA. The chain's CDR3 is CSVEPQIGAEAFF.

Here the CDR3 reads CSARGGTSTYNEQFF. The genes are TRBV20-1 and TRBJ2-1; TCRdb designates TRBD2, a call that cannot be tested without DNA. The germline V gene has CDR1 DFQATT and CDR2 SNEGSKA (reference sequence). CDR3 length: 15 amino acids.

The CDR3 sequence is CSARDVDASSYNEQFF. The chain uses TRBV20-1 and TRBJ2-1. The V gene's germline CDR1 is DFQATT and CDR2 SNEGSKA (reference sequence). The CDR3 is 16 amino acids.

The chain employs TRBV29-1 and TRBJ1-1; with no DNA, the TCRdb D assignment of TRBD1 cannot be verified. Germline CDR1 is SQVTM and CDR2 is ANQGSEA. The CDR3 sequence is 13 residues long. CDR3 loop: CSVEGTGGPEAFF.

This sequence joins TRBV20-1 and TRBJ2-1; the TCRdb D gene call, TRBD2, has no DNA to confirm it. There are 14 residues in the CDR3. CDR1 is DFQATT, CDR2 SNEGSKA, per germline (reference sequence). CDR3 protein: CSAIDSPTYNEQFF.

By frequency, this clonotype registers medium-sized (0.01 to 0.1%). The chain is built from TRBV20-1 and TRBJ2-3. Germline CDR1 and CDR2: DFQATT and SNEGSKA (reference sequence). This CDR3 has 13 amino acids. The CDR3 sequence: CSARPPSSDTQYF.

This sequence joins TRBV6-2 or TRBV6-3 and TRBJ2-1. CDR3 length equals 12 residues. Germline values: CDR1 MNHEY, CDR2 SVGEGT. The CDR3 is CASSSSRYEQFF.

J is TRBJ2-7 and V is TRBV29-1; the D gene TCRdb calls, TRBD1, cannot be checked with no DNA. CDR3 size: 13 residues. Germline V gene lookup returns CDR1 SQVTM and CDR2 ANQGSEA. The chain's CDR3 is CSVEAGRSYEQYF.

The CDR3 spells CSALMPGRSDTQYF. The chain joins TRBV20-1 to TRBJ2-3; with no DNA, the TCRdb D assignment of TRBD2 cannot be verified. This CDR3 region has 14 residues. CDR1 and CDR2 from the germline V gene are DFQATT and SNEGSKA (reference sequence).

This chain uses TRBV20-1 with TRBJ1-5. The V gene's germline CDR1 is DFQATT and CDR2 SNEGSKA (reference sequence). The CDR3 has 16 residues. The CDR3 loop reads CSARASDLGGHQPQHF.

The genes are TRBV20-1 and TRBJ2-7; TCRdb names TRBD1, which stays unverified in the absence of DNA. Germline V gene lookup returns CDR1 DFQATT and CDR2 SNEGSKA (reference sequence). The CDR3 covers 17 residues. CDR3 loop: CSARDLNPQGAQVEQYF.

According to its frequency, this clonotype is medium-sized. The V call is TRBV20-1, the J call TRBJ2-1; the TRBD2 assignment by TCRdb is unverifiable without DNA. Germline V CDR1 and CDR2: DFQATT, SNEGSKA (reference sequence). The CDR3 runs to 14 residues. CDR3 residues: CSVPRLAGRNEQFF.

This chain connects TRBV29-1 to TRBJ1-2. CDR1 and CDR2 (germline): SQVTM, ANQGSEA. CDR3 size: 13 residues. The CDR3 spells CSVETSPNYGYTF.

This chain connects TRBV29-1 to TRBJ1-1. Germline V gives CDR1 SQVTM, CDR2 ANQGSEA. The CDR3 totals 13 residues. CDR3 sequence reads: CSVEEGLDTEAFF.

The chain uses TRBV9 and TRBJ2-3; TCRdb indicates TRBD2, and absent DNA this call remains unverified. The CDR3 is 16 residues long. In germline, CDR1 is SGDLS, CDR2 YYNGEE. CDR3 protein: CASSRSGAGGTDTQYF.

Measured by frequency, this clonotype is medium-sized. This sequence joins TRBV29-1 and TRBJ2-3. Germline CDR1 reads SQVTM; CDR2 reads ANQGSEA. The CDR3 is 12 amino acids. CDR3: CSVLRLTDTQYF.

This chain uses TRBV10-3 with TRBJ2-7; the TCRdb call, TRBD1, lacks DNA for checking. The germline V gene encodes CDR1 ENHRY and CDR2 SYGVKD. This CDR3 has 15 residues. CDR3 residues: CAIRLRRTGNYEQYF.

This clonotype is called medium-sized based on its frequency. The chain joins TRBV20-1 to TRBJ1-2; the TCRdb D gene call, TRBD1, has no DNA to confirm it. The CDR3 length is 15 residues. Germline V lookup: CDR1 DFQATT, CDR2 SNEGSKA (reference sequence). The CDR3 loop reads CSARDFRDRDDGYTF.

V and J are TRBV20-1 and TRBJ2-7; TCRdb indicates TRBD1, and absent DNA this call remains unverified. The CDR3 totals 11 residues. Germline values: CDR1 DFQATT, CDR2 SNEGSKA (reference sequence). This CDR3 is CSAPGGYEQYF.

This chain joins TRBV20-1 and TRBJ2-3; checking the TCRdb D call of TRBD1 is not possible without DNA. This CDR3 has 15 residues. Germline assignment: CDR1 DFQATT and CDR2 SNEGSKA (reference sequence). The CDR3: CSADDRGRGTDTQYF.

The V call is TRBV20-1, the J call TRBJ2-3; the D gene TCRdb calls, TRBD2, cannot be checked with no DNA. Germline V lookup: CDR1 DFQATT, CDR2 SNEGSKA (reference sequence). The CDR3 runs to 18 residues. CDR3 sequence: CSARPGTDGLAGRDTQYF.

The chain couples TRBV20-1 to TRBJ2-1; checking the TCRdb D call of TRBD2 is not possible without DNA. CDR3 size: 15 residues. Germline V gene sequence: CDR1 DFQATT, CDR2 SNEGSKA (reference sequence). The CDR3 spells CSASSGLSSYNEQFF.